This passage covers 28 T cell receptor beta chains from one sample sequenced in a study of T cell responses to AZD1222 COVID-19 vaccine. Assay: immunoSEQ multiplex PCR; the TCRdb copy retains only in-frame clones and omits some. The top ten hold roughly 3.2% of the sample, which has approximately 99,000 clones, approximately 89% seen once. Source: peripheral blood, taken on day 0 of MenACWY control vaccination. These receptor sequences come from an adult in good health.

In its sample, this clone was seen once. J is TRBJ1-1 and V is TRBV5-1; D perhaps matches TRBD1 (6 bases). The length of the CDR3 is 15 residues. Trimming removed 3 bases from V and 0 bases from J, with 12 bases in between. From germline, CDR1 is SGHRS and CDR2 YFSETQ. Here the CDR3 reads CASSSDPGVNTEAFF. CDR3 DNA sequence: TGCGCCAGCAGCTCCGACCCAGGGGTGAACACTGAAGCTTTCTTT.

The chain uses TRBV27 and TRBJ1-6; the match to TRBD1 covers 8 bases. The J segment lost 10 bases and the V segment lost 7 bases, leaving 6 bases of the junction unmatched. The CDR3 totals 13 residues. Per germline, CDR1 MNHEY and CDR2 SMNVEV (reference sequence). In nucleotides, the CDR3 is TGTGCCAGCATGACAGGGGTATACTCACCCCTCCACTTT. Amino acids: CASMTGVYSPLHF.

The J gene is TRBJ1-1, the V gene TRBV28; D unresolved. V lost 2 bases and J 0 bases, leaving 16 bases between the germline ends. The CDR3 runs to 17 residues. Germline V gene data show CDR1 as MDHEN and CDR2 as SYDVKM. Here the CDR3 reads CASSLDGLPIMNTEAFF. CDR3 nucleotide sequence: TGTGCCAGCAGTTTAGACGGATTGCCTATCATGAACACTGAAGCTTTCTTT.

The chain joins TRBV4-3 to TRBJ1-2; 8 bases line up with TRBD1. Germline lookup yields CDR1 LGHNA and CDR2 YSLEER. The CDR3 extends over 17 amino acids. After removal of 2 bases from V and 4 bases from J, the junction contained 12 bases not matched to a gene. The DNA for the CDR3 is TGCGCCAGCAGCCAATACCTCCAGGGGGCCAGGGGCTATGGCTACACCTTC. Its protein is CASSQYLQGARGYGYTF.

The chain couples TRBV28 to TRBJ1-2; D ambiguous. The germline V gene encodes CDR1 MDHEN and CDR2 SYDVKM. This CDR3 comprises 13 residues. V was clipped by 0 bases and J by 6 bases, with 8 bases between them. The CDR3 sequence: CASSLWVTHGYTF. The CDR3 region has the DNA TGTGCCAGCAGTTTATGGGTGACTCATGGCTACACCTTC.

This sequence joins TRBV27 and TRBJ1-3; no clear D. Germline CDR1 reads MNHEY; CDR2 reads SMNVEV (reference sequence). CDR3 size: 16 residues. Trimming cost V 4 bases and J 0 bases, with 13 bases left between them. CDR3 nucleotide sequence: TGTGCCAGCAGTTACAACAGCTACAGCTCTGGAAACACCATATATTTT. Residues: CASSYNSYSSGNTIYF.

The rearrangement uses TRBV24-1 and TRBJ1-2; D is perhaps TRBD1 (5 bases). Per the germline V gene, CDR1 is KGHDR and CDR2 is SFDVKD. The CDR3 loop spans 15 amino acids. Trimming shortened V by 6 bases and J by 6 bases, and 19 bases separated the two germline ends. Here the CDR3 DNA reads TGTGCCACCAGTAACCCGGAGACAGTCTTCCATGGCTACACCTTC. This sequence encodes CATSNPETVFHGYTF.

The chain couples TRBV27 to TRBJ1-1; 11 bases align to TRBD1. With V trimmed by 5 bases and J by 1 base, 6 bases remained unmatched. The CDR3 is 16 residues long. The germline CDR1 and CDR2 sequences are MNHEY and SMNVEV (reference sequence). The DNA for the CDR3 is TGTGCCAGCAGTCCCGTGGACAGGGGGCGGAACACTGAAGCTTTCTTT. Protein: CASSPVDRGRNTEAFF.

The chain combines TRBV28 with TRBJ2-7; D gene ambiguous. Germline lookup yields CDR1 MDHEN and CDR2 SYDVKM. There are 14 residues in the CDR3. V dropped 3 bases and J dropped 4 bases, with 13 bases sitting between them. The CDR3 loop is CASSFPGIGYEQYF. DNA for the CDR3: TGTGCCAGCAGTTTCCCCGGCATCGGGTACGAGCAGTACTTC.

This clone was counted once. The chain recombines TRBV19 with TRBJ2-7; D uncertain. The germline gives CDR1 LNHDA, CDR2 SQIVND (reference sequence). This CDR3 is 14 amino acids long. Deletions cut 7 bases from V and 1 base from J, with 14 bases between. The CDR3 bases are TGTGCCAGTACCTCGCGCGATGCGTCCTACGAGCAGTACTTC. This sequence encodes CASTSRDASYEQYF.

The chain is built from TRBV3-1 (or the pseudogene TRBV3-2) and TRBJ2-7; 8 bases align to TRBD2. Trimming removed 4 bases from V and 6 bases from J; junction bases left unmatched: 8. The CDR3 is 14 amino acids. CDR1 is LGHDT and CDR2 is YNNKEL in the germline V gene (reference sequence). The CDR3 DNA sequence: TGTGCCAGCAGCCTCGGACTAGCCCCCAGCGAGCAGTACTTC. This encodes CASSLGLAPSEQYF.

This sequence joins TRBV6-5 and TRBJ1-2; TRBD1 matches at 7 bases. The CDR3 totals 14 residues. V lost 5 bases and J lost 4; bases outside the gene matches: 7. Germline CDR1 and CDR2: MNHEY and SVGAGI. The CDR3, as DNA: TGTGCCAGCAGTAAACAGGGGAGGGGCTATGGCTACACCTTC. It specifies CASSKQGRGYGYTF.

V gene TRBV6-2 or TRBV6-3 combines with J gene TRBJ1-1; no reliable D call. There are 16 residues in the CDR3. Deletions cut 2 bases from V and 0 bases from J, with 13 bases between. Germline values: CDR1 MNHEY, CDR2 SVGEGT. The CDR3 protein is CASSYNPDTLNTEAFF. CDR3 coding DNA: TGTGCCAGCAGTTACAACCCCGACACACTGAACACTGAAGCTTTCTTT.

The rearrangement links TRBV21-1 to TRBJ2-1; the DNA was not used to check the table's D call, TRBD2. TRBV21-1 is a documented pseudogene. The CDR3 covers 14 residues. CDR3 sequence (DNA): TGTGCCAGCGGAAAACGGCATCCCCCGCGGGAGCAGTTCTTC. Its translation: CASGKRHPPREQFF.

This rearrangement joins TRBV6-5 to TRBJ1-2, with D possibly matching TRBD1 (5 bases). CDR1 MNHEY and CDR2 SVGAGI come from the germline V gene. The CDR3 totals 13 residues. The germline V and J ends were trimmed by 6 bases and 0 bases, with 8 bases remaining between them. The CDR3 spells CASSDSANYGYTF. CDR3 sequence (DNA): TGTGCCAGCAGCGACAGCGCTAACTATGGCTACACCTTC.

In this sample, this clone turned up many times. V is TRBV19 and J is TRBJ1-5; the D gene is possibly TRBD1 (6 bases). The CDR3 has 14 amino acids. Germline lookup yields CDR1 LNHDA and CDR2 SQIVND (reference sequence). V was clipped by 6 bases and J by 7 bases, with 16 bases between them. Written as DNA, the CDR3 is TGTGCCAGTAGCTACGGGACACGTTTCCAGCCCCAGCATTTT. Encoded protein: CASSYGTRFQPQHF.

The rearrangement joins TRBV10-3 to TRBJ1-2; D unclear. Per the germline V gene, CDR1 is ENHRY and CDR2 is SYGVKD. This CDR3 is built from 14 residues. V was clipped by 4 bases and J by 0 bases, with 9 bases between them. Written as DNA, the CDR3 is TGTGCCATCAGTGTTGTCTGGACTAACTATGGCTACACCTTC. Translated, it gives CAISVVWTNYGYTF.

The chain uses TRBV7-9 and TRBJ1-4; the match to TRBD1 covers 7 bases. This CDR3 is 15 amino acids long. The germline CDR1 and CDR2 sequences are SEHNR and FQNEAQ (reference sequence). Unmatched junction bases numbered 11, after V lost 5 bases and J lost 8 bases. The CDR3 DNA sequence: TGTGCCAGCAGCCAGGGAGACAGGGACCAAGAAAAACTGTTTTTT. Its protein is CASSQGDRDQEKLFF.

The chain combines TRBV2 with TRBJ1-3, with D uncertain. V lost 4 bases and J 0 bases, leaving 4 bases between the germline ends. Germline loops: CDR1 SNHLY, CDR2 FYNNEI. The CDR3 runs to 13 residues. The CDR3 nucleotides are TGTGCCAGCAGTGGGTTCTCTGGAAACACCATATATTTT. Its translation: CASSGFSGNTIYF.

This chain connects TRBV7-3 to TRBJ2-1; 8 nucleotides match TRBD1. J was trimmed by 13 bases and V by 6 bases; bases with no gene match: 8. The germline V gene encodes CDR1 SGHTA and CDR2 FQGTGA. The CDR3 totals 12 residues. CDR3 coding DNA: TGTGCCAGCAGTGCCCCCGGACAGGGCCAGTTCTTC. It encodes CASSAPGQGQFF.

The rearrangement uses TRBV6-6 and TRBJ2-7, with D perhaps given as TRBD1 or TRBD2 (5 bases each). This CDR3 is built from 15 residues. Trimming removed 6 bases from V and 5 bases from J, with 20 bases in between. Germline CDR1 reads MNHNY; CDR2 reads SVGAGI (reference sequence). As DNA, the CDR3 is TGTGCCAGCAGCTTCGGGACGTCATTGCAGGACGAGCAGTACTTC. This sequence encodes CASSFGTSLQDEQYF.

This clone was counted a single time. The J gene is TRBJ2-7, the V gene TRBV3-1 (or the pseudogene TRBV3-2); 7 bases fit TRBD2. Germline V CDR1 and CDR2: LGHDT, YNNKEL (reference sequence). This CDR3 is 15 amino acids long. V was pared by 3 bases and J by 6 bases, with 11 bases of the junction left unmatched. The CDR3 spells CASSHGRLAAFEQYF. The CDR3 coding sequence is TGTGCCAGCAGCCACGGGCGGCTAGCGGCATTCGAGCAGTACTTC.

The chain recombines TRBV5-6 with TRBJ2-7; 9 nucleotides agree with TRBD1. Germline-derived CDR1 and CDR2 are SGHDT and YYEEEE. This CDR3 has 14 amino acids. J gave up 3 bases and V 6 bases, and 7 bases lay outside the gene matches. CDR3 in DNA: TGTGCCAGCACCACCACAGGGGGCGGCTACGAGCAGTACTTC. The encoded protein is CASTTTGGGYEQYF.

CDR3 amino acids: CASSYGPDSIYGYTF. CDR3 sequence (DNA): TGTGCCAGCAGTTACGGTCCCGACTCCATCTATGGCTACACCTTC. The chain recombines TRBV6-5 with TRBJ1-2; no reliable D call. Deletions cut 2 bases from V and 4 bases from J, with 14 bases between. The CDR3 is 15 residues long. Germline loops: CDR1 MNHEY, CDR2 SVGAGI.

The V gene is TRBV11-2, the J gene TRBJ2-1; D is perhaps TRBD1 or TRBD2 (6 bases each). Germline V gives CDR1 SGHAT, CDR2 FQNNGV. The CDR3 is 15 residues long. The ends were cut back, 1 base at V and 6 bases at J, with 13 bases in the middle. CDR3 residues: CASSLGGGRSNEQFF. CDR3 sequence (DNA): TGTGCCAGCAGCTTAGGAGGGGGGCGGTCCAATGAGCAGTTCTTC.

The chain uses TRBV11-2 and TRBJ2-7; TRBD2 is a possible D gene (6 bases). The CDR3 consists of 14 residues. V lost 5 bases, J lost 2 bases, and 13 bases lay in between. Germline V gene sequence: CDR1 SGHAT, CDR2 FQNNGV. The CDR3 is CASSPLGSPYEQYF. In DNA form, the CDR3 reads TGTGCCAGCAGCCCCCTCGGGAGCCCCTACGAGCAGTACTTC.

The rearrangement links TRBV5-1 to TRBJ1-4, with D perhaps TRBD1 (5 bases). CDR1 and CDR2 from the germline V gene are SGHRS and YFSETQ. This CDR3 has 15 residues. V was trimmed by 5 bases and J by 3 bases, leaving 14 bases between them. Here the CDR3 reads CASSHGQDANEKLFF. The CDR3 DNA follows: TGCGCCAGCAGTCACGGACAAGACGCTAATGAAAAACTGTTTTTT.

The chain employs TRBV24-1 and TRBJ2-3; unclear D gene. The length of the CDR3 is 13 residues. Germline V gene lookup returns CDR1 KGHDR and CDR2 SFDVKD. Deletions cut 4 bases from V and 7 bases from J, with 11 bases between. The CDR3 region is CATSENLRYTQYF. The CDR3 DNA reads as TGTGCCACCAGTGAGAATCTACGATATACGCAGTATTTT.